The rows below give T cell receptor beta chains drawn from one sample of a study of blood T cells in healthy people across ages. TCRdb reanalysed the 5' RACE reads using MiXCR and keeps one entry per CDR3 protein. This table has roughly 1,700,000 distinct CDR3 sequences, 28% appearing once. Material for sequencing was blood. Receptors originate from a young woman in good health. Each CDR3 is given without its conserved first and last residue. Clone size is not always given. Where it is, it says once, few, many or a class for expanded clones.

TRBJ2-1 | TRBV7-2 | - | ANSLASSGGQF
TRBJ2-1 | TRBV20-1 | few | SAQKTGGINEQF
TRBJ2-4 | TRBV3-1 | - | ASSQAGSHSSYNEQY
TRBJ2-7 | TRBV12-3/TRBV12-4 | many | ASSLGRPYEQY
TRBJ2-1 | TRBV5-5 | - | ASSPPGEYNEQF
TRBJ2-1 | TRBV12-3/TRBV12-4 | - | ASSSGEAWARF
TRBJ1-5 | TRBV18 | few | ASSVGAAGTTAQPQH
TRBJ2-5 | TRBV28 | - | ASSFSDHYQETQY
TRBJ1-2 | TRBV28 | - | ASSVDREGYGYT
TRBJ2-7 | TRBV18 | few | ASSPGDGGEQY
TRBJ2-7 | TRBV20-1 | many | SARGGTSSYEQY
TRBJ1-2 | TRBV12-3/TRBV12-4 | many | ASTRNGYGYT
TRBJ1-2 | TRBV4-2 | many | ASTPDGGNYGYT
TRBJ2-1 | TRBV20-1 | few | TARRSYNEQF
TRBJ1-5 | TRBV4-2 | - | ASSQDLGWGQPQH
TRBJ2-1 | TRBV5-5 | few | ASSSEREQF
TRBJ2-7 | TRBV7-2 | - | ASSLGSLAGGYEQY
TRBJ2-4 | TRBV20-1 | - | SARLEGRGEQY
TRBJ1-6 | TRBV27 | few | ASSLKEHPAYNSPLH
TRBJ1-5 | TRBV29-1 | - | SVGNRNQPQH
TRBJ1-5 | TRBV7-2 | few | ASSSGQAAALNQPQH
TRBJ2-7 | TRBV7-9 | - | ASSPYSGEQY
TRBJ2-3 | TRBV4-1 | once | ASSHENGQDTQY
TRBJ2-3 | TRBV7-2 | - | ASSPRQGLAGQY
TRBJ2-7 | TRBV4-2 | few | ASSQVTLQGQNYEQY
TRBJ1-4 | TRBV12-3/TRBV12-4 | few | ASSFGGSNEKLF
TRBJ2-5 | TRBV14 | - | ASSPRQGTYQETQY
TRBJ2-7 | TRBV2 | - | ASSTSGFYEQY
TRBJ2-3 | TRBV7-9 | - | ATESTDTQY
TRBJ2-5 | TRBV6-1 | - | ASSDTSRGSETQY
TRBJ1-5 | TRBV20-1 | - | SARTTTGNQPQH
- | TRBV12-3/TRBV12-4 | many | ASSFNLAGAREQY
TRBJ2-2 | TRBV7-2 | few | ASSLRRRSRTGELF
TRBJ1-4 | TRBV6-1 | few | ASSPEALMEKLF
TRBJ2-2 | TRBV28 | few | ASSLRRGHTGELF
TRBJ2-5 | TRBV4-3 | many | ASSQNQDGETQY
TRBJ2-7 | TRBV28 | many | ASRPTSGVSYEQY
- | TRBV29-1 | few | SADDTGTSGRKTQY